This is a list of T cell receptor beta chains from one sample in a study of cytomegalovirus exposure and HLA in healthy donors. Some clones are missing from TCRdb's copy, which holds only in-frame ones; the method was immunoSEQ multiplex PCR. This table lists about 67,000 clones. Sequenced input: PBMCs. The origin of the receptors is a woman aged 25 to 39 in good health and CMV-seronegative. Each CDR3 is given with its conserved first and last residue. A D gene is named only where the DNA matches it firmly.

CDR3aa: CASSFPGLHNEQFF
j_gene: TRBJ2-1
d_gene: .
v_gene: TRBV7-2

CDR3aa: CASSLTAGEFYEQYF
j_gene: TRBJ2-7
d_gene: TRBD2
v_gene: TRBV7-2

CDR3aa: CASSLRAETQYF
j_gene: TRBJ2-5
d_gene: .
v_gene: TRBV7-2

CDR3aa: CATSRDHKGAAGELFF
j_gene: TRBJ2-2
d_gene: TRBD1
v_gene: TRBV15

CDR3aa: CASQKGTGTRYTF
j_gene: TRBJ1-2
d_gene: TRBD1
v_gene: TRBV6-5

CDR3aa: CASSEGQPDLYEQYF
j_gene: TRBJ2-7
d_gene: .
v_gene: TRBV6-1

CDR3aa: CASSLSGEQYF
j_gene: TRBJ2-7
d_gene: .
v_gene: TRBV7-9

CDR3aa: CASLGVRGSYEQYF
j_gene: TRBJ2-7
d_gene: .
v_gene: TRBV6-1

CDR3aa: CASSRTGGTEAFF
j_gene: TRBJ1-1
d_gene: TRBD1
v_gene: TRBV2

CDR3aa: CSVGGVGRGSYNEQFF
j_gene: TRBJ2-1
d_gene: TRBD2
v_gene: TRBV29-1

CDR3aa: CASSEGTGASYEQYF
j_gene: TRBJ2-7
d_gene: TRBD1
v_gene: TRBV10-1

CDR3aa: CASTLGGGGAGEKLFF
j_gene: TRBJ1-4
d_gene: TRBD1
v_gene: TRBV7-2

CDR3aa: CASSPGRSTDTQYF
j_gene: TRBJ2-3
d_gene: .
v_gene: TRBV18

CDR3aa: CASSFGGAGELFF
j_gene: TRBJ2-2
d_gene: .
v_gene: TRBV7-7

CDR3aa: CASSTTPNRGPNTEAFF
j_gene: TRBJ1-1
d_gene: TRBD1
v_gene: TRBV5-1

CDR3aa: CASSLTPGLAGSITGEQYF
j_gene: TRBJ2-7
d_gene: TRBD2
v_gene: TRBV7-3

CDR3aa: CAIGGAGEADTQYF
j_gene: TRBJ2-3
d_gene: TRBD2
v_gene: TRBV10-3

CDR3aa: CASSPERDAGVEAFF
j_gene: TRBJ1-1
d_gene: .
v_gene: TRBV27

CDR3aa: CASTTTSGGTDTQYF
j_gene: TRBJ2-3
d_gene: TRBD2
v_gene: TRBV2

CDR3aa: CASSQGAPHSGNTIYF
j_gene: TRBJ1-3
d_gene: TRBD1
v_gene: TRBV9

CDR3aa: CASSQTGAGANVLTF
j_gene: TRBJ2-6
d_gene: TRBD1
v_gene: TRBV5-6

CDR3aa: CACGVQQGAWGYTF
j_gene: TRBJ1-2
d_gene: TRBD1
v_gene: TRBV6-5

CDR3aa: CAWSGDRAGSPSEQYF
j_gene: TRBJ2-7
d_gene: TRBD2
v_gene: TRBV30

CDR3aa: CSVAVSSYNSPLHF
j_gene: TRBJ1-6
d_gene: .
v_gene: TRBV29-1

CDR3aa: CASSEQAGGPETQYF
j_gene: TRBJ2-5
d_gene: TRBD2
v_gene: TRBV6-1

CDR3aa: CASSSTPYVGGEQYF
j_gene: TRBJ2-7
d_gene: .
v_gene: TRBV28

CDR3aa: CASSVDSRTEAFF
j_gene: TRBJ1-1
d_gene: .
v_gene: TRBV28

CDR3aa: CASSPGQGVYEQYF
j_gene: TRBJ2-7
d_gene: TRBD1
v_gene: TRBV18

CDR3aa: CASILTSGGLVQYF
j_gene: TRBJ2-7
d_gene: TRBD2
v_gene: TRBV6-6

CDR3aa: CASRTTGGRDEQFF
j_gene: TRBJ2-1
d_gene: TRBD1
v_gene: TRBV28

CDR3aa: CASSQEYGSNQPQHF
j_gene: TRBJ1-5
d_gene: .
v_gene: TRBV6-5

CDR3aa: CASSSGTGRYEQYF
j_gene: TRBJ2-7
d_gene: TRBD1
v_gene: TRBV28

CDR3aa: CASSEERLNYGYTF
j_gene: TRBJ1-2
d_gene: .
v_gene: TRBV2

CDR3aa: CASSPSGGRPDTQYF
j_gene: TRBJ2-3
d_gene: TRBD2
v_gene: TRBV7-3

CDR3aa: CSATGVQTQYF
j_gene: TRBJ2-5
d_gene: .
v_gene: TRBV20-1

CDR3aa: CASSPGTGIHEQYF
j_gene: TRBJ2-7
d_gene: TRBD1
v_gene: TRBV18

CDR3aa: CASSPDSQETQYF
j_gene: TRBJ2-5
d_gene: .
v_gene: TRBV5-1

CDR3aa: CASSVASTSPIQYF
j_gene: TRBJ2-4
d_gene: .
v_gene: TRBV9

CDR3aa: CASSQDLASGSYEQYF
j_gene: TRBJ2-7
d_gene: TRBD2
v_gene: TRBV4-2

CDR3aa: CASSLVAGANTGELFF
j_gene: TRBJ2-2
d_gene: .
v_gene: TRBV5-1

CDR3aa: CATSGSNKVRGEQYF
j_gene: TRBJ2-7
d_gene: .
v_gene: TRBV15

CDR3aa: CASSQTGRPSYEQYF
j_gene: TRBJ2-7
d_gene: .
v_gene: TRBV6-5

CDR3aa: CAWSPKIYGQEKLFF
j_gene: TRBJ1-4
d_gene: .
v_gene: TRBV30

CDR3aa: CASRIDRDQPQHF
j_gene: TRBJ1-5
d_gene: TRBD1
v_gene: TRBV2

CDR3aa: CASSVSTGRTNYGYTF
j_gene: TRBJ1-2
d_gene: .
v_gene: TRBV9

CDR3aa: CASSYTYSGGQNTEAFF
j_gene: TRBJ1-1
d_gene: TRBD1
v_gene: TRBV5-1

CDR3aa: CASSVQGTNQPQHF
j_gene: TRBJ1-5
d_gene: .
v_gene: TRBV9

CDR3aa: CASSLPGQGALNTEAFF
j_gene: TRBJ1-1
d_gene: TRBD1
v_gene: TRBV7-9

CDR3aa: CASSEGGVETQYF
j_gene: TRBJ2-5
d_gene: .
v_gene: TRBV9

CDR3aa: CASSRDRGLDEQYF
j_gene: TRBJ2-7
d_gene: TRBD1
v_gene: TRBV5-1

CDR3aa: CASSLAWVRGQLNTEAFF
j_gene: TRBJ1-1
d_gene: .
v_gene: TRBV7-9

CDR3aa: CASSPGTGSMNTEAFF
j_gene: TRBJ1-1
d_gene: TRBD1
v_gene: TRBV9

CDR3aa: CASSALAGAYEQYF
j_gene: TRBJ2-7
d_gene: TRBD2
v_gene: TRBV9

CDR3aa: CSVDRPEGYTF
j_gene: TRBJ1-2
d_gene: .
v_gene: TRBV20-1